The rows below give T cell receptor beta chains drawn from one sample of a study of early T cells in non-severe SARS-CoV-2 infection. In TCRdb, the 5' RACE reads were re-called with MiXCR into one record per CDR3 protein. The table records tens of thousands of distinct CDR3 sequences, over 6.5% of them present only once. The sequenced sample consisted of whole blood. All receptors derive from an adult who was a healthcare worker with PCR-confirmed SARS-CoV-2 infection or an uninfected control (not recorded which). CDR3s include the opening cysteine and the closing phenylalanine or tryptophan. The order of the fields is CDR3 protein, CDR3 DNA, D gene, V gene, clone size, J gene. D genes are given only for firm matches. Size tells how often a clone was seen (once, few, many) or the class of an expanded clone, and some rows leave it out.

CDR3 protein: CSARGMEGGWTEAFF; CDR3 DNA: TGCAGTGCTAGAGGGATGGAAGGGGGCTGGACTGAAGCTTTCTTT; D gene: TRBD1; V gene: TRBV20-1; clone size: NA; J gene: TRBJ1-1
CDR3 protein: CASGTARGNTIYF; CDR3 DNA: TGTGCCAGTGGGACAGCCAGAGGAAACACCATATATTTT; D gene: TRBD1; V gene: TRBV27; clone size: many; J gene: TRBJ1-3
CDR3 protein: CASSEARRNYEQYF; CDR3 DNA: TGTGCCAGCAGTGAGGCTCGCCGTAACTACGAGCAGTACTTC; D gene: NA; V gene: TRBV6-2/TRBV6-3; clone size: many; J gene: TRBJ2-7
CDR3 protein: CASRGSRTGEAGELFF; CDR3 DNA: TGTGCCAGCAGGGGGAGCAGGACAGGGGAGGCGGGGGAGCTGTTTTTT; D gene: TRBD1; V gene: TRBV5-4; clone size: many; J gene: TRBJ2-2
CDR3 protein: CASSSSGGGSSYEQYF; CDR3 DNA: TGTGCCAGCAGTTCTTCCGGCGGGGGTTCTTCCTACGAGCAGTACTTC; D gene: TRBD2; V gene: TRBV7-9; clone size: few; J gene: TRBJ2-7
CDR3 protein: CASSYSHSPLHF; CDR3 DNA: TGTGCCAGCAGTTACTCGCACTCACCCCTCCACTTT; D gene: NA; V gene: TRBV6-5; clone size: many; J gene: TRBJ1-6
CDR3 protein: CASSPQTSGRAYNEQFF; CDR3 DNA: TGCGCCAGCAGCCCGCAAACTAGCGGGAGGGCCTACAATGAGCAGTTCTTC; D gene: TRBD2; V gene: TRBV4-1; clone size: NA; J gene: TRBJ2-1
CDR3 protein: CASSTSGGRYNEQFF; CDR3 DNA: TGTGCCAGCAGTACCTCAGGCGGGAGGTACAATGAGCAGTTCTTC; D gene: TRBD2; V gene: TRBV28; clone size: NA; J gene: TRBJ2-1
CDR3 protein: CASSLQGGNTEAFF; CDR3 DNA: TGTGCCAGCAGTTTACAGGGAGGGAACACTGAAGCTTTCTTT; D gene: NA; V gene: TRBV27; clone size: many; J gene: TRBJ1-1
CDR3 protein: CASSSLRGTGELFF; CDR3 DNA: TGTGCCAGCAGTTCCCTCAGGGGTACCGGGGAGCTGTTTTTT; D gene: NA; V gene: TRBV28; clone size: many; J gene: TRBJ2-2
CDR3 protein: CASSLEGAYEQYF; CDR3 DNA: TGCGCCAGCAGCTTAGAAGGGGCCTACGAGCAGTACTTC; D gene: NA; V gene: TRBV5-1; clone size: many; J gene: TRBJ2-7
CDR3 protein: CASSYPGTGVRRNTEAFF; CDR3 DNA: TGTGCCAGCAGTTACCCAGGGACAGGGGTGAGACGGAACACTGAAGCTTTCTTT; D gene: TRBD1; V gene: TRBV6-2/TRBV6-3; clone size: NA; J gene: TRBJ1-1
CDR3 protein: CAISTTTSGSSYNEQFF; CDR3 DNA: TGTGCCATCAGTACAACAACTAGCGGGAGTAGCTACAATGAGCAGTTCTTC; D gene: TRBD2; V gene: TRBV10-3; clone size: many; J gene: TRBJ2-1
CDR3 protein: CSGRDWGVFSTDTQYF; CDR3 DNA: TGCAGCGGACGCGATTGGGGGGTGTTTAGCACAGATACGCAGTATTTT; D gene: NA; V gene: TRBV29-1; clone size: many; J gene: TRBJ2-3
CDR3 protein: CSPGRHRDRGSDTQYF; CDR3 DNA: TGCAGTCCGGGTCGCCACCGGGACAGGGGTTCAGATACGCAGTATTTT; D gene: TRBD1; V gene: TRBV20-1; clone size: many; J gene: TRBJ2-3
CDR3 protein: CASSPPRGQGANYGYTF; CDR3 DNA: TGTGCCAGCAGTCCACCCCGAGGACAGGGCGCTAACTATGGCTACACCTTC; D gene: TRBD1; V gene: TRBV28; clone size: few; J gene: TRBJ1-2
CDR3 protein: CASSQTENTEAFF; CDR3 DNA: TGTGCCAGCTCCCAGACAGAGAACACTGAAGCTTTCTTT; D gene: NA; V gene: TRBV18; clone size: few; J gene: TRBJ1-1
CDR3 protein: CASSKETGSSYNEQFF; CDR3 DNA: TGTGCCAGCAGCAAAGAGACAGGCAGCTCCTACAATGAGCAGTTCTTC; D gene: NA; V gene: TRBV21-1; clone size: NA; J gene: TRBJ2-1
CDR3 protein: CASSLPSGSTDTQYF; CDR3 DNA: TGTGCCAGTAGTTTACCTAGCGGGTCCACAGATACGCAGTATTTT; D gene: TRBD2; V gene: TRBV19; clone size: few; J gene: TRBJ2-3
CDR3 protein: CASGGNGQLYGYTF; CDR3 DNA: TGTGCCAGCGGGGGAAACGGACAGCTCTATGGCTACACCTTC; D gene: NA; V gene: TRBV27; clone size: many; J gene: TRBJ1-2
CDR3 protein: CASTIQGNHNEQFF; CDR3 DNA: TGTGCCAGCACCATACAGGGGAACCACAATGAGCAGTTCTTC; D gene: TRBD1; V gene: TRBV12-3/TRBV12-4; clone size: few; J gene: TRBJ2-1
CDR3 protein: CAISESPSTDTQYF; CDR3 DNA: TGTGCCATCAGTGAATCACCCAGCACAGATACGCAGTATTTT; D gene: NA; V gene: TRBV10-3; clone size: NA; J gene: TRBJ2-3
CDR3 protein: CASSLPTGYNEQFF; CDR3 DNA: TGTGCCAGCAGCTTGCCGACAGGTTACAATGAGCAGTTCTTC; D gene: NA; V gene: TRBV5-8; clone size: many; J gene: TRBJ2-1
CDR3 protein: CASSLSPGTGDYEQYF; CDR3 DNA: TGTGCCAGCAGTTTATCCCCAGGGACAGGGGACTACGAGCAGTACTTC; D gene: TRBD1; V gene: TRBV28; clone size: few; J gene: TRBJ2-7
CDR3 protein: CSARIPYEQYF; CDR3 DNA: TGCAGTGCTAGAATTCCCTACGAGCAGTACTTC; D gene: NA; V gene: TRBV20-1; clone size: many; J gene: TRBJ2-7
CDR3 protein: CASSQSRGRMLLTNEKLFF; CDR3 DNA: TGTGCCAGCAGCCAATCCCGGGGGAGGATGCTACTAACTAATGAAAAACTGTTTTTT; D gene: NA; V gene: TRBV4-2; clone size: medium-sized; J gene: TRBJ1-4
CDR3 protein: CASRAGGPYNEQFF; CDR3 DNA: TGTGCCAGCCGAGCGGGAGGGCCCTACAATGAGCAGTTCTTC; D gene: TRBD2; V gene: TRBV28; clone size: NA; J gene: TRBJ2-1
CDR3 protein: CASSQDPAGERYNEQFF; CDR3 DNA: TGTGCCAGCAGCCAAGATCCAGCTGGAGAACGTTACAATGAGCAGTTCTTC; D gene: NA; V gene: TRBV4-2; clone size: many; J gene: TRBJ2-1
CDR3 protein: CASSLGRGQDGYTF; CDR3 DNA: TGTGCCAGCAGCTTAGGCAGGGGTCAGGATGGCTACACCTTC; D gene: NA; V gene: TRBV7-2; clone size: few; J gene: TRBJ1-2
CDR3 protein: CSATYWDRGQIDTQYF; CDR3 DNA: TGCAGTGCTACCTATTGGGACAGGGGGCAGATAGATACGCAGTATTTT; D gene: TRBD1; V gene: TRBV20-1; clone size: few; J gene: TRBJ2-3
CDR3 protein: CASSRQGRISGNTIYF; CDR3 DNA: TGTGCCAGCAGCAGACAGGGACGGATCTCTGGAAACACCATATATTTT; D gene: TRBD1; V gene: TRBV7-9; clone size: many; J gene: TRBJ1-3
CDR3 protein: CASSYQGESYEQYF; CDR3 DNA: TGTGCCAGCAGTTATCAGGGGGAGTCCTACGAGCAGTACTTC; D gene: TRBD1; V gene: TRBV11-2; clone size: few; J gene: TRBJ2-7
CDR3 protein: CASSVPGGEAFF; CDR3 DNA: TGTGCCAGCAGCGTACCTGGCGGTGAAGCTTTCTTT; D gene: NA; V gene: TRBV9; clone size: many; J gene: TRBJ1-1
CDR3 protein: CSARGQGRTFNEQFF; CDR3 DNA: TGCAGTGCAAGAGGACAGGGGAGGACATTCAATGAGCAGTTCTTC; D gene: TRBD1; V gene: TRBV20-1; clone size: many; J gene: TRBJ2-1
CDR3 protein: CASSLDRGLSNQPQHF; CDR3 DNA: TGTGCCAGCAGCTTAGACAGGGGGTTGAGCAATCAGCCCCAGCATTTT; D gene: TRBD1; V gene: TRBV5-6; clone size: many; J gene: TRBJ1-5
CDR3 protein: CASSSHGTKDNEQFF; CDR3 DNA: TGTGCCAGCAGTTCCCATGGGACTAAGGACAATGAGCAGTTCTTC; D gene: TRBD2; V gene: TRBV7-9; clone size: many; J gene: TRBJ2-1
CDR3 protein: CASSLDRRVSFF; CDR3 DNA: TGTGCCAGCAGCTTAGACAGGCGGGTATCGTTCTTC; D gene: NA; V gene: TRBV7-2; clone size: NA; J gene: TRBJ2-1
CDR3 protein: CSATGTGVDEQFF; CDR3 DNA: TGCAGTGCTACCGGGACAGGGGTCGATGAGCAGTTCTTC; D gene: TRBD1; V gene: TRBV20-1; clone size: many; J gene: TRBJ2-1
CDR3 protein: CSVEAGMKPYEQYF; CDR3 DNA: TGCAGCGTTGAAGCGGGAATGAAACCGTACGAGCAGTACTTC; D gene: NA; V gene: TRBV29-1; clone size: NA; J gene: TRBJ2-7
CDR3 protein: CAGGWGPGNQPQHF; CDR3 DNA: TGTGCCGGGGGTTGGGGCCCCGGCAATCAGCCCCAGCATTTT; D gene: NA; V gene: TRBV19; clone size: many; J gene: TRBJ1-5
CDR3 protein: CASSPWGQGVDEQFF; CDR3 DNA: TGTGCCAGCAGCCCCTGGGGACAGGGAGTCGATGAGCAGTTCTTC; D gene: TRBD1; V gene: TRBV28; clone size: many; J gene: TRBJ2-1
CDR3 protein: CASSLSLAGGPYEQYF; CDR3 DNA: TGCGCCAGCAGCTTATCACTAGCGGGAGGGCCTTACGAGCAGTACTTC; D gene: TRBD2; V gene: TRBV5-1; clone size: many; J gene: TRBJ2-7
CDR3 protein: CASSQGGRDSTVDEQYF; CDR3 DNA: TGCGCCAGCAGCCAAGGGGGGCGGGACTCGACGGTGGACGAGCAGTACTTC; D gene: NA; V gene: TRBV4-1; clone size: many; J gene: TRBJ2-7
CDR3 protein: CASSLGAGRETQYF; CDR3 DNA: TGTGCCAGCAGTTTAGGGGCGGGGCGAGAGACCCAGTACTTC; D gene: NA; V gene: TRBV12-3/TRBV12-4; clone size: many; J gene: TRBJ2-5
CDR3 protein: CSARDAVGNQPQHF; CDR3 DNA: TGCAGTGCTAGAGATGCGGTGGGGAATCAGCCCCAGCATTTT; D gene: NA; V gene: TRBV20-1; clone size: many; J gene: TRBJ1-5
CDR3 protein: CSARDSGAWNEQFF; CDR3 DNA: TGCAGTGCTAGAGATTCGGGGGCCTGGAATGAGCAGTTCTTC; D gene: NA; V gene: TRBV20-1; clone size: many; J gene: TRBJ2-1
CDR3 protein: CASRSSGISSYNEQFF; CDR3 DNA: TGTGCCAGTAGGAGTAGCGGGATAAGCTCCTACAATGAGCAGTTCTTC; D gene: TRBD2; V gene: TRBV19; clone size: many; J gene: TRBJ2-1
CDR3 protein: CASSLGQSNQPQHF; CDR3 DNA: TGTGCCAGCAGCCTCGGACAGAGCAATCAGCCCCAGCATTTT; D gene: NA; V gene: TRBV6-5; clone size: many; J gene: TRBJ1-5
CDR3 protein: CASSWGGEQYF; CDR3 DNA: TGTGCCAGCAGTTGGGGGGGCGAGCAGTACTTC; D gene: TRBD2; V gene: TRBV12-3/TRBV12-4; clone size: many; J gene: TRBJ2-7